The 32 T cell receptor beta chains below all came from one sample that was sequenced in a study of T cells in women clearing cervical HPV infection. Repertoires were generated with immunoSEQ multiplex PCR, while TCRdb's copy carries only in-frame clones and drops some. This table holds approximately 31,000 clones. The specimen sequenced was blood buffy coat. The receptor set was obtained from a woman between 18 and 70 years old with a cervical HPV16 infection that either progressed to CIN3+ or cleared (not recorded which).

Points on this clone: The read finishes 3 residues shy of the CDR3 end, and the germline J gene is used to complete it. J is TRBJ2-1 and V is TRBV11-2; D is undetermined. The CDR3 consists of 13 residues. V lost 1 base and J 8 bases, leaving 9 bases between the germline ends. The germline V gene encodes CDR1 SGHAT and CDR2 FQNNGV. The CDR3 spells CASSLGWLDEQFF. CDR3 DNA, as far as it was read: TGTGCCAGCAGCTTAGGGTGGCTCGATGAG. Filled out from reference TRBV11-2 and TRBJ2-1, the complete variable domain reads EAGVAQSPRYKIIEKRQSVAFWCNPISGHATLYWYQQILGQGPKLLIQFQNNGVVDDSQLPKDRFSAERLKGVDSTLKIQPAKLEDSAVYLCASSLGWLDEQFFGPGTRLTVL.

Remarks on this clone: The DNA ends 3 residues before the CDR3 does, and the rest of the CDR3 is filled in from the germline J gene. The chain uses TRBV29-1 and TRBJ1-3, with unresolved D. Trimming shortened V by 4 bases and J by 0 bases, and 7 bases separated the two germline ends. Germline V gene data show CDR1 as SQVTM and CDR2 as ANQGSEA. This CDR3 region has 13 residues. CDR3 loop: CSVVLLSGNTIYF. The sequenced part of the CDR3 DNA is TGCAGCGTTGTATTACTCTCTGGAAACACC.

A note on this clone: The missing CDR3 end, 3 residues past where the read stops, is filled in from the germline J gene. The chain employs TRBV6-2 or TRBV6-3 and TRBJ1-1; maybe TRBD1 (5 bases). The CDR3 is 15 residues long. CDR1 is MNHEY, CDR2 SVGEGT, per germline. V was pared by 7 bases and J by 1 base, with 16 bases between. CDR3: CASMLGRGRNTEAFF. Incomplete CDR3 DNA: TGTGCCAGCATGCTCGGACGGGGGAGGAACACTGAA.

Comment on this clone: The read falls 3 residues short of the CDR3 end, and the missing part is taken from the germline J gene. J is TRBJ2-5 and V is TRBV5-1; 8 bases are shared with TRBD1. The CDR3 is 14 residues long. Germline CDR1 SGHRS, CDR2 YFSETQ. Trimming took 4 bases from V and 5 from J; bases not matched to a gene: 7. The CDR3 is CASSIPGGEETQYF. The CDR3 bases that were read are TGCGCCAGCAGCATCCCAGGGGGCGAGGAGACC.

Note on this clone: The sequence runs out 3 residues before the end of the CDR3; the remainder is reconstructed from the germline J gene. The chain employs TRBV29-1 and TRBJ1-2, with TRBD1 matching over 7 bases. The junction had 14 bases not matched to a gene; V was cut back by 6 bases and J by 4 bases. Germline assignment: CDR1 SQVTM and CDR2 ANQGSEA. The CDR3 length is 15 residues. The CDR3 bases that were read are TGCAGCGTCTCTCTAATCGAACAGGGGTCCTATGGC. Its translation is CSVSLIEQGSYG. The complete CDR3 sequence is CSVSLIEQGSYGYTF.

As to this clone: The CDR3 end falls 3 residues outside the read, so it is completed with the germline J gene. This chain joins TRBV29-1 and TRBJ2-3, with 7 bases fitting TRBD2. Per germline, CDR1 SQVTM and CDR2 ANQGSEA. Trimming took 2 bases from V and 0 from J; bases not matched to a gene: 5. The CDR3 runs 15 residues. CDR3: CSVELADKSTDTQYF. Incomplete CDR3 DNA: TGCAGCGTTGAACTAGCGGATAAAAGCACAGATACG.

In regard to this clone: Coverage ceases 3 residues before the CDR3 finishes, and the germline J gene fills in the end. The chain employs TRBV18 and TRBJ2-3; D might be TRBD2 (5 bases). The CDR3 is 14 residues long. Between the trimmed V and J ends, which lost 3 bases and 6 bases, there was a span of 13 bases. The germline V gene encodes CDR1 KGHSH and CDR2 LQKENI. This CDR3 is CASSPGLSPDTQYF. The covered CDR3 bases are TGTGCCAGCTCACCCGGACTGTCCCCCGATACG.

Comments on this clone: The sequence runs out 3 residues before the end of the CDR3; the remainder is reconstructed from the germline J gene. This chain uses TRBV6-2 or TRBV6-3 with TRBJ2-7; TRBD1 agrees at 12 bases. This CDR3 spans 17 amino acids. V trimming: 2 bases; J trimming: 0 bases; junction bases outside the gene matches: 5. CDR1 and CDR2 from the germline V gene are MNHEY and SVGEGT. CDR3 amino acids: CASSYGTGGIVSYEQYF. The CDR3 DNA, read in part, is TGTGCCAGCAGTTACGGGACAGGGGGCATAGTCTCCTACGAG.

With respect to this clone: The read gets to within 3 residues of the CDR3 end, and the germline J gene fills in the rest. This chain joins TRBV27 and TRBJ2-2; 14 bases are a match to TRBD2. Losses at the gene ends were 5 bases for V and 6 bases for J; bases not matched to a gene: 5. The CDR3 runs 16 residues. In germline, CDR1 is MNHEY, CDR2 SMNVEV (reference sequence). The covered CDR3 bases are TGTGCCAGCAGTCCTAGGACTAGCGGGAGGTCCGGGGAG. This codes for CASSPRTSGRSGE. The entire CDR3 is CASSPRTSGRSGELFF.

On this clone itself: The missing CDR3 end, 3 residues past where the read stops, is filled in from the germline J gene. V gene TRBV9 combines with J gene TRBJ2-5; D gene unclear. The CDR3 is made up of 14 amino acids. The V gene's germline CDR1 is SGDLS and CDR2 YYNGEE. Trimming stripped 4 bases from V and 2 bases from J, with 12 bases between. This chain's CDR3 is CASSPYDNQETQYF. CDR3 DNA (partial): TGTGCCAGCAGCCCCTACGACAATCAAGAGACC.

By frequency, this clone is medium-sized. Read data end 3 residues before the CDR3 end; the end is taken from the germline J gene. The J gene is TRBJ2-5, the V gene TRBV18; TRBD1 aligns across 10 bases. Germline trimming cut 3 bases from V and 5 bases from J; bases unmatched to any gene: 3. This CDR3 has 14 residues. Looked up from germline, CDR1 is KGHSH and CDR2 is LQKENI. CDR3 region: CASSPRDRGETQYF. CDR3 bases read: TGTGCCAGCTCACCCCGGGACAGGGGTGAGACC.

In the case of this clone: The read terminates 3 residues ahead of where the CDR3 ends, so the germline J gene completes it. The chain links TRBV6-1 to TRBJ1-2; D uncertain. The V end was cut by 4 bases, the J end by 0 bases, with 9 bases between. Germline values: CDR1 MNHNS, CDR2 SASEGT. The length of the CDR3 is 14 residues. The CDR3 reads CASSASTANYGYTF. The CDR3 bases that were read are TGTGCCAGCAGTGCATCAACAGCTAACTATGGC.

Of note for this clone: The DNA ends 3 residues before the CDR3 does, and the rest of the CDR3 is filled in from the germline J gene. The gene calls are TRBV18 and TRBJ1-1; TRBD1 matches at 8 bases. The V and J ends lost 2 bases and 6 bases, in that order; junction bases with no gene match: 8. Germline CDR1 KGHSH, CDR2 LQKENI. This CDR3 has 15 residues. CDR3: CASSPNFRGRAEAFF. The DNA read from the CDR3 is TGTGCCAGCTCACCAAACTTCAGGGGGCGGGCTGAA.

Partial CDR3 DNA: TGTGCCAGCAGAGAGACTAGCGCAACCGGGGAG. It codes for CASRETSATGE. The CDR3 in its entirety is CASRETSATGELFF. The chain has TRBV7-3 and TRBJ2-2, with 8 bases that match TRBD2. The read comes to an end 3 residues before the CDR3 does, leaving the germline J gene to fill in the end. Trimming at V came to 6 bases and at J to 5 bases, leaving 5 bases not matched to a gene. CDR3 length equals 14 residues. Per the germline V gene, CDR1 is SGHTA and CDR2 is FQGTGA.

Comment on this clone: The CDR3 goes on 3 residues after the read ends, and that part is filled in from the germline J gene. The J gene is TRBJ2-6, the V gene TRBV19; D perhaps matches TRBD1 (6 bases). CDR1 LNHDA and CDR2 SQIVND come from the germline V gene (reference sequence). The CDR3 is 18 residues long. The V end lost 5 bases, the J end lost 1 base, and 18 bases lay between the germline ends. The DNA read from the CDR3 is TGTGCCAGTAGTTTCCGGGACACTGTCTTATCTGGGGCCAACGTC. Its translation: CASSFRDTVLSGANV. The full CDR3 sequence reads CASSFRDTVLSGANVLTF.

Concerning this clone: The read is 3 residues too short to cover the CDR3 end, so that end is filled in from the germline J gene. The chain employs TRBV5-1 and TRBJ1-1; 12 bases map to TRBD1. The CDR3 totals 17 residues. Germline assignment: CDR1 SGHRS and CDR2 YFSETQ. The V and J ends lost 4 bases and 0 bases, in that order; junction bases with no gene match: 7. This chain's CDR3 is CASSGGGTGGMNTEAFF. The DNA read from the CDR3 is TGCGCCAGCAGCGGGGGGGGGACAGGGGGCATGAACACTGAA.

Partial CDR3 DNA: TGTGCCATCAGTGCAGAGGGGAAGCCTGAA. This gives the protein CAISAEGKPE. The CDR3, in full, reads CAISAEGKPEAFF. The rearrangement uses TRBV10-3 and TRBJ1-1; perhaps TRBD1 as D (5 bases). From the germline J gene comes the end of the CDR3, since the read stops 3 residues before it. Germline CDR1 ENHRY, CDR2 SYGVKD. V lost 4 bases, J lost 6 bases, and 12 bases lay in between. This CDR3 contains 13 residues.

Comment on this clone: The sequenced fragment ends 3 residues before the CDR3 boundary, so the rest is inferred from the germline J gene. The rearrangement links TRBV20-1 to TRBJ2-2, with TRBD2 matching 11 bases. J gave up 3 bases and V 5 bases, and 5 bases lay outside the gene matches. The germline gives CDR1 DFQATT, CDR2 SNEGSKA (reference sequence). The CDR3 spans 15 residues. CDR3 protein: CSAGTLAGDTGELFF. The CDR3 DNA, read in part, is TGCAGTGCTGGGACACTAGCGGGGGACACCGGGGAG.

Remarks on this clone: The missing CDR3 end, 3 residues past where the read stops, is filled in from the germline J gene. The rearrangement joins TRBV18 to TRBJ2-5; TRBD2 agrees at 8 bases. The ends lost 2 bases at V and 1 base at J; junction bases unmatched: 6. Germline loops: CDR1 KGHSH, CDR2 LQKENI. The CDR3 extends over 16 amino acids. Partial CDR3 DNA: TGTGCCAGCTCACCAAGGACGGGGGGGACCCAAGAGACC. Its translation is CASSPRTGGTQET. Given in full, the CDR3 is CASSPRTGGTQETQYF.

As to this clone: Read data end 3 residues before the CDR3 end; the end is taken from the germline J gene. The chain employs TRBV7-6 and TRBJ2-7; a possible D gene is TRBD1 (5 bases). Between the trimmed V and J ends, which lost 2 bases and 6 bases, there was a span of 20 bases. The CDR3 runs to 16 residues. Germline CDR1 reads SGHVS; CDR2 reads FNYEAQ. The CDR3: CASSLSAREELGEQYF. CDR3 bases read: TGTGCCAGCAGCTTAAGCGCCAGGGAAGAATTGGGCGAG.

Remarks on this clone: The missing CDR3 end, 3 residues past where the read stops, is filled in from the germline J gene. The V call is TRBV20-1, the J call TRBJ1-4, with 9 positions matching TRBD1. CDR1 and CDR2 from the germline V gene are DFQATT and SNEGSKA (reference sequence). Unmatched junction bases numbered 12, after V lost 6 bases and J lost 10 bases. The CDR3 totals 14 residues. CDR3 amino acids: CSAGVGQGSGKLFF. The covered CDR3 bases are TGCAGTGCCGGAGTGGGACAGGGATCCGGAAAA.

CDR3 DNA, as far as it was read: TGTGCCAGCTCACCACAAACAGGGGACTTGAACACTGAA. Encoded protein: CASSPQTGDLNTE. The whole CDR3 reads CASSPQTGDLNTEAFF. The rearrangement uses TRBV18 and TRBJ1-1, with 7 bases matching TRBD1. Read data end 3 residues before the CDR3 end; the end is taken from the germline J gene. V lost 1 base to trimming and J lost 0 bases; unmatched junction nucleotides: 5. This CDR3 contains 16 residues. Germline lookup yields CDR1 KGHSH and CDR2 LQKENI.

As to this clone: The CDR3 end lies 3 residues beyond the end of the read and is filled in from the germline J gene. The chain recombines TRBV5-4 with TRBJ2-5; 8 nucleotides match TRBD2. V dropped 0 bases and J dropped 1; count of bases not matched to a gene: 2. CDR1 and CDR2 from the germline V gene are SGHNT and YYREEE (reference sequence). This CDR3 has 15 amino acids. The CDR3 loop reads CASSLAGRGQETQYF. CDR3 DNA, as far as it was read: TGTGCCAGCAGCTTGGCCGGGAGGGGCCAAGAGACC.

Remarks on this clone: The read ends 3 residues before the CDR3 terminus; that terminus is restored from the germline J gene. The chain recombines TRBV20-1 with TRBJ2-3; possibly TRBD1 for D (6 bases). The CDR3 loop spans 15 amino acids. Germline values: CDR1 DFQATT, CDR2 SNEGSKA (reference sequence). V lost 3 bases to trimming and J lost 3 bases, with 16 bases between them. The CDR3 sequence is CSASPQGPATDTQYF. CDR3 DNA (partial): TGCAGTGCTAGTCCCCAGGGGCCGGCGACAGATACG.

Comment on this clone: From the germline J gene comes the end of the CDR3, since the read stops 3 residues before it. The genes are TRBV20-1 and TRBJ1-5; 7 bases are shared with TRBD1. Losses at the gene ends were 2 bases for V and 3 bases for J; bases not matched to a gene: 4. The CDR3 has 14 amino acids. The V gene's germline CDR1 is DFQATT and CDR2 SNEGSKA (reference sequence). The part of the CDR3 DNA that was read is TGCAGTGCTAGATTGACAGGGTACAATCAGCCC. Protein: CSARLTGYNQP. The entire CDR3 reads CSARLTGYNQPQHF.

Points on this clone: The read ends 3 residues before the CDR3 terminus; that terminus is restored from the germline J gene. V is TRBV7-9 and J is TRBJ1-1; perhaps TRBD1 as D (5 bases). Deletions cut 5 bases from V and 0 bases from J, with 13 bases between. The CDR3 has 15 residues. Germline V gene lookup returns CDR1 SEHNR and CDR2 FQNEAQ (reference sequence). Partial CDR3 DNA: TGTGCCAGCAGCCCCCGTGGGGCGGTGAACACTGAA. Protein sequence: CASSPRGAVNTE. The whole CDR3 is CASSPRGAVNTEAFF.

Note on this clone: From the germline J gene comes the end of the CDR3, since the read stops 3 residues before it. This chain joins TRBV20-1 and TRBJ2-3; 11 positions match TRBD2. This CDR3 comprises 16 residues. V lost 2 bases, J lost 2 bases, and 6 bases stayed unmatched. The germline V gene has CDR1 DFQATT and CDR2 SNEGSKA (reference sequence). The part of the CDR3 DNA that was read is TGCAGTGCTAGACCAGTTAGCGGGAGGGCCACAGATACG. Translated, it gives CSARPVSGRATDT. From start to end, the CDR3 is CSARPVSGRATDTQYF.

As regards this clone: The read is 3 residues too short to cover the CDR3 end, so that end is filled in from the germline J gene. The chain joins TRBV2 to TRBJ1-4; tentative D call: TRBD1 (5 bases). Germline CDR1 and CDR2: SNHLY and FYNNEI. The CDR3 spans 13 residues. V was trimmed by 6 bases and J by 4 bases, leaving 9 bases between them. The CDR3 loop reads CASRAGFNEKLFF. The covered CDR3 bases are TGTGCCAGCAGGGCAGGGTTTAATGAAAAA.

The CDR3 bases that were read are TGTGCCAGCAGTTACGGCAGGGTGTACCAAGAGACC. This sequence encodes CASSYGRVYQET. The CDR3 as a whole reads CASSYGRVYQETQYF. The chain is built from TRBV6-2 or TRBV6-3 and TRBJ2-5, with D possibly being TRBD1 (5 bases). The read ends 3 residues early relative to the CDR3; the germline J gene fills the gap. The CDR3 extends over 15 amino acids. Trimming took off 2 bases at V and 0 bases at J, with 10 bases between the two ends. Germline V gives CDR1 MNHEY, CDR2 SVGEGT.

As to this clone: Read sequence stops 3 residues before the CDR3 end, and the germline J gene provides the missing end. V usage is TRBV20-1 and J usage is TRBJ1-6; D might be TRBD1 (5 bases). The V and J ends lost 5 bases and 8 bases respectively, with 13 bases between them. The CDR3 sequence is 13 residues long. CDR1 DFQATT and CDR2 SNEGSKA come from the germline V gene (reference sequence). This CDR3 reads CSASGDSDSPLHF. CDR3 DNA (partial): TGCAGTGCTTCCGGAGACAGCGATTCACCC.

With respect to this clone: The DNA ends 3 residues before the CDR3 does, and the rest of the CDR3 is filled in from the germline J gene. J is TRBJ2-1 and V is TRBV5-1; TRBD2 agrees at 8 bases. Looked up from germline, CDR1 is SGHRS and CDR2 is YFSETQ. With 5 bases clipped from V and 2 bases from J, the junction kept 9 bases outside the gene matches. The CDR3 runs 16 residues. CDR3 sequence reads: CASSFLSGRAYNEQFF. Incomplete CDR3 DNA: TGCGCCAGCAGTTTTCTAAGCGGGAGAGCCTACAATGAG.

Note on this clone: One junction end disagrees with the germline gene, perhaps due to a read error. Read sequence stops 3 residues before the CDR3 end, and the germline J gene provides the missing end. The chain has TRBV4-2 and TRBJ2-3, with D possibly matching TRBD2 (6 bases). The CDR3 covers 14 residues. The germline gives CDR1 LGHNA, CDR2 YNFKEQ. The CDR3 protein is CASSQGQSGDTQYF. CDR3 DNA, as far as it was read: TGCGCCAGCAGCCAAGGGCAGAGCGGGGATACG.